This T cell receptor (beta chain) is drawn from a study of T cells in Graves' hyperthyroidism and ophthalmopathy. At the level of the study: The blood sample was taken at first diagnosis, before treatment began.

This clonotype has just a few counts. Antigen unknown. The study's findings and limits: Ophthalmopathy was separated from stable hyperthyroidism by a 13 V-J model. Most clonotypes expanded in thyroid above 0.001 were likewise present in blood.

Patients counted as stable if ophthalmopathy did not develop within 18 months. Template material for amplifying TCR beta CDR3 regions consisted of RNA transcripts. An initial round of RT-PCR targeting the TCR CDR3 relied on the HTBI primer set. TCRdb fed the multiplex PCR reads into MiXCR, producing one record per CDR3 protein. The sample lists hundreds of thousands of distinct CDR3 sequences; 13% to 15% were seen once. Germline assignment: CDR1 SNHLY and CDR2 FYNNEI. CDR3 length equals 15 residues. V lost 4 bases and J lost 3, with 13 bases in between. The TCR was taken from a woman between 40 and 55 years old with Graves' hyperthyroidism. Source material: blood. V gene TRBV2 combines with J gene TRBJ1-5; no reliable D call. The CDR3, as DNA: TGTGCCAGCAGTGTGAAGGAAGCCTTCAATCAGCCCCAGCATTTT. It codes for CASSVKEAFNQPQHF. Combining the CDR3 with reference TRBV2 and TRBJ1-5 gives the whole variable domain EPEVTQTPSHQVTQMGQEVILRCVPISNHLYFYWYRQILGQKVEFLVSFYNNEISEKSEIFDDQFSVERPDGSNFTLKIRSTKLEDSAMYFCASSVKEAFNQPQHFGDGTRLSIL.